Below are 2 T cell receptor beta chains sequenced from a single sample in a study of T cell responses to AZD1222 COVID-19 vaccine. Clones were sequenced by immunoSEQ multiplex PCR, and TCRdb holds only the in-frame ones, with some missing. The data hold about 100,000 clones, with roughly 86% observed a single time. The sample here was peripheral blood, taken on day 0 of MenACWY control vaccination. The receptors here all came from an adult in good health.

This chain links TRBV9 with TRBJ1-3; D is undetermined. CDR1 and CDR2 (germline): SGDLS, YYNGEE. V shed 2 bases and J shed 3 bases, with 12 bases lying between them. The CDR3 is made up of 15 amino acids. CDR3 residues: CASSVGSVGGNTIYF. CDR3 coding DNA: TGTGCCAGCAGCGTTGGGTCTGTGGGTGGAAACACCATATATTTT. Filled out from reference TRBV9 and TRBJ1-3, the complete variable domain reads DSGVTQTPKHLITATGQRVTLRCSPRSGDLSVYWYQQSLDQGLQFLIQYYNGEERAKGNILERFSAQQFPDLHSELNLSSLELGDSALYFCASSVGSVGGNTIYFGEGSWLTVV.

The chain carries TRBV4-3 and TRBJ1-2, with 8 bases fitting TRBD1. V was pared by 4 bases and J by 5 bases, with 9 bases of the junction left unmatched. This CDR3 is built from 15 residues. Germline V gene lookup returns CDR1 LGHNA and CDR2 YSLEER. In DNA, the CDR3 is TGCGCCAGCAGCCCCGGACAGGGTTCCGGGTATGGCTACACCTTC. It encodes CASSPGQGSGYGYTF.